A single TCR beta chain is shown here with its context. Recruitment covered about two dozen US areas and drew participants whose ages spanned roughly 18 to 90 years. Cohort allocation depended upon clinical history that participants reported. The data were produced by immunoSEQ multiplex PCR, yet TCRdb's version contains in-frame clones alone and is incomplete. In the table there are about 190,000 clones, less than 85% of which are singletons. The entry originates in a study of blood T cell repertoires in COVID-19. CDR3 length: 17 residues. Germline assignment: CDR1 LGHDT and CDR2 YNNKEL (reference sequence). V was pared by 4 bases and J by 5 bases, with 5 bases of the junction left unmatched.

Sequences were obtained from PBMCs or T cells enriched from blood (not recorded which). The chain combines TRBV3-1 (or the pseudogene TRBV3-2) with TRBJ2-2; 15 nucleotides align to TRBD2. The receptor was isolated from a woman in her twenties or thirties who had recovered from COVID-19. In nucleotides, the CDR3 is TGTGCCAGCAGCCGGACTAGCGGGGGGGAAGTTACCGGGGAGCTGTTTTTT. Translated: CASSRTSGGEVTGELFF.